Listed here are 6 T cell receptor beta chains from one sample, sequenced in a study of CD8+CD57+ T cells in acquired aplastic anemia. CD8+CD57+ cell expansion had been shown by flow cytometry in patients chosen for sequencing. Genomic DNA was employed as the template in profiling TCR beta VDJ and CDR3. A single record per CDR3 protein comes from TCRdb applying MiXCR to the reads. The repertoire consists of 150,000 to 200,000 distinct CDR3 sequences, with 45% to 50% occurring once and the leading ten covering around a third. The material sequenced was sorted CD4+, CD8+, or CD8+CD57+ T cells (not recorded which) from PBMCs. Receptors were obtained from a human donor with aplastic anemia.

This clonotype was detected ten times or more. The rearrangement links TRBV11-2 to TRBJ1-1, with 7 bases lining up with TRBD1. Germline lookup yields CDR1 SGHAT and CDR2 FQNNGV. This CDR3 is 14 amino acids long. V shed 5 bases and J 5 bases; nucleotides not matched to a gene: 8. CDR3 sequence reads: CASSPPGGWTEAFF. In DNA, the CDR3 is TGTGCCAGCAGCCCACCAGGGGGATGGACTGAAGCTTTCTTT.

At least ten counts were recorded for this clonotype. The chain joins TRBV11-3 to TRBJ1-6, with 7 positions matching TRBD1. CDR1 is SGHNT, CDR2 YENEEA, per germline. V trimming: 0 bases; J trimming: 11 bases; junction bases outside the gene matches: 7. This CDR3 has 15 residues. The CDR3 reads CASSLDRGRLTPLHF. For the CDR3, the DNA is TGTGCCAGCAGCTTAGACAGGGGGAGATTGACACCCCTCCACTTT.

This clonotype was seen ten or more times. The rearrangement links TRBV9 to TRBJ1-1; unclear D gene. Germline V gene data show CDR1 as SGDLS and CDR2 as YYNGEE. This CDR3 comprises 16 residues. Between the trimmed V and J ends, which lost 0 bases and 1 base, there was a span of 13 bases. The CDR3 is CASSVVASAQNTEAFF. As DNA, the CDR3 is TGTGCCAGCAGCGTAGTCGCCTCAGCGCAGAACACTGAAGCTTTCTTT.

This clonotype was recorded once. Since the CDR3 does not end with the conserved phenylalanine or tryptophan, this likely comes from a read error. J is TRBJ1-6 and V is TRBV11-2; D is perhaps TRBD1 (6 bases). V shed 4 bases and J shed 12 bases, with 22 bases lying between them. The CDR3 loop spans 16 amino acids. CDR1 is SGHAT, CDR2 FQNNGV, per germline. This CDR3 reads CASSSTTNRVWRPLHL. The CDR3 coding sequence is TGTGCCAGCAGCTCCACGACCAACAGGGTATGGAGACCCCTCCACCTT.

The V gene is TRBV11-1, the J gene TRBJ1-4; 7 bases are shared with TRBD1. CDR3 length: 16 amino acids. V gave up 5 bases and J gave up 4 bases; unmatched junction bases: 10. Germline V gives CDR1 SGHAT, CDR2 FQDESV (reference sequence). CDR3: CASSEGTTGVNEKLFF. CDR3 DNA sequence: TGTGCCAGCAGCGAAGGCACAACAGGGGTTAATGAAAAACTGTTTTTT. Drawing the rest from reference TRBV11-1 and TRBJ1-4, the complete variable domain is EAEVAQSPRYKITEKSQAVAFWCDPISGHATLYWYRQILGQGPELLVQFQDESVVDDSQLPKDRFSAERLKGVDSTLKIQPAELGDSAMYLCASSEGTTGVNEKLFFGSGTQLSVL.

The chain links TRBV7-9 to TRBJ2-5, with D tentatively TRBD1 (6 bases). This CDR3 contains 14 residues. Germline lookup yields CDR1 SEHNR and CDR2 FQNEAQ (reference sequence). Trimming removed 4 bases at V and 2 bases at J, with 11 bases between. CDR3 nucleotides: TGTGCCAGCAGCTGGAGGACAGCACAAGAGACCCAGTACTTC. Translating gives CASSWRTAQETQYF.